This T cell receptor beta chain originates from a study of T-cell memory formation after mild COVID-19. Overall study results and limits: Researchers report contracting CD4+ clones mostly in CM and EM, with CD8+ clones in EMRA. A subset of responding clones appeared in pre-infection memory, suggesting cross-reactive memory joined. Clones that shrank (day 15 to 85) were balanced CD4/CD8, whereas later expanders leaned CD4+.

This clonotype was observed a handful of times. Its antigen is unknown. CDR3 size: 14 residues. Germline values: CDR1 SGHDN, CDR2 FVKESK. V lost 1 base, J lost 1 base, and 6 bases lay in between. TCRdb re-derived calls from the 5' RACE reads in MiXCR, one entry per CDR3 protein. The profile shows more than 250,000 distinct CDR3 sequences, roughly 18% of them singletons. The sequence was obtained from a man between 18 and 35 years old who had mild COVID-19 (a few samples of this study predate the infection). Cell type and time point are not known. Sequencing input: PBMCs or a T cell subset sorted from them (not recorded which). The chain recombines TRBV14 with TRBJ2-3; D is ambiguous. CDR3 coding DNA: TGTGCCAGCAGCCAAGGATTCGGCACAGATACGCAGTATTTT. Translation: CASSQGFGTDTQYF. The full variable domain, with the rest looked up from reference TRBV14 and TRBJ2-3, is EAGVTQFPSHSVIEKGQTVTLRCDPISGHDNLYWYRRVMGKEIKFLLHFVKESKQDESGMPNNRFLAERTGGTYSTLKVQPAELEDSGVYFCASSQGFGTDTQYFGPGTRLTVL.